In its sample, the clone carrying this T cell receptor beta chain was seen many times. Time point denoted: healthy volunteer bleed at 2 weeks. Total RNA came from unfractionated whole blood. The data were obtained in a study of human T cells and chemical hapten exposure. TCRdb re-called the RACE reads with MiXCR, one entry per CDR3 protein. The table shows some 45,000 distinct CDR3 sequences, with about 4.8% occurring only once. Germline V gene sequence: CDR1 MGHRA, CDR2 YSYEKL. J gave up 4 bases and V 0 bases, and 9 bases lay outside the gene matches. The length of the CDR3 is 17 residues. The clonotype was recovered from a human donor in good health. Some clones in this sample may be carry-over from other donors' samples. The V call is TRBV4-1, the J call TRBJ2-5, with 9 positions matching TRBD2. Source material: whole blood. CDR3 residues: CASSQDRIAGEAETQYF. CDR3 in DNA: TGCGCCAGCAGCCAAGATCGTATAGCGGGAGAGGCAGAGACCCAGTACTTC.